Listed below are T cell receptor beta chains from one sample, sequenced in a study of cytomegalovirus exposure and HLA in healthy donors. This table comes from immunoSEQ multiplex PCR, and its TCRdb copy is limited to in-frame clones, with some not included. The table includes 150,000 to 200,000 clones, roughly 80% detected once. The sample was PBMCs. The receptors were sampled from a woman in her 40s in good health and CMV-seropositive. Both conserved end residues are trimmed from each CDR3.

TRBJ1-2	TRBV4-2	ASRPLGQYGYT
TRBJ2-3	TRBV9	ASSPGGTPSSTDTQY
TRBJ1-2	TRBV19	ASSIDRGLGYT
TRBJ2-3	TRBV30	AWTNGSTDTQY
TRBJ1-2	TRBV29-1	SVSPDRGPLYGYT
TRBJ2-7	TRBV19	ASSVGTSGSYEQY
TRBJ1-2	TRBV7-9	SSSLALGQGFSGYT
TRBJ2-7	TRBV5-1	ASSLAGGPYEQY
TRBJ2-2	TRBV15	ATSKGLANTGELF
TRBJ2-1	TRBV9	ASSSRTGVYEQF
TRBJ1-5	TRBV11-2	ASSHNSNQPQH
TRBJ1-4	TRBV4-2	ASSQAAGGEKLF
TRBJ1-2	TRBV11-2	ASSLVGGGSGYT
TRBJ1-5	TRBV27	ASSPRQQLLEISNQPQH
TRBJ2-7	TRBV7-9	ASSLVQGVASEQY
TRBJ1-6	TRBV6-5	ASSPLGPHNSPLH
TRBJ2-7	TRBV6-1	ASSTTLGPYEQY
TRBJ2-5	TRBV18	ASSPPLGDEETQY
TRBJ1-2	TRBV13	ASRSISSNGYRGYT
TRBJ1-6	TRBV6-5	ASSSNLQVRSSPLH
TRBJ1-4	TRBV5-6	ASSWGREKLF
TRBJ1-1	TRBV19	ASSILGSGVGPVQEAF
TRBJ2-1	TRBV9	ASSVVAGVSYNEQF
TRBJ2-7	TRBV6-1	ATVLADLIYEQC
TRBJ1-1	TRBV28	ASSEPPTGGGNTEAF
TRBJ2-1	TRBV7-8	ASSFPRGTSGSYEQF
TRBJ1-1	TRBV29-1	SVHDRGNTEAF
TRBJ1-1	TRBV5-1	ASSLVVGNTEAF
TRBJ2-1	TRBV6-5	ASSYSTVSREKQF
TRBJ1-5	TRBV6-5	ASSYSKGGDQPQH
TRBJ2-4	TRBV2	ASSEPPGGKNIQY
TRBJ2-7	TRBV15	ATSREFTYEQY
TRBJ2-1	TRBV19	ASSIAGSGSLYNEQF
TRBJ2-3	TRBV9	ASSVVSSGGTDTQY
TRBJ1-2	TRBV10-3	AISDYTVNYGYT
TRBJ1-1	TRBV19	ASSIQGQNTEAF
TRBJ2-3	TRBV6-4	ASSESSGGVDTQY
TRBJ2-7	TRBV7-8	ASSPGYEQY
TRBJ1-1	TRBV15	ATSRDHDREAF
TRBJ1-3	TRBV5-1	ASSNPGQSSGNTIY
TRBJ2-2	TRBV19	ASIRGRANTGELF
TRBJ2-1	TRBV7-6	ASSPGLAGVRMF
TRBJ2-5	TRBV19	ASSRQYQETQY
TRBJ1-1	TRBV7-9	ASSLQALTEAF